Listed here is a single TCR beta chain. Its antigen is still unknown. The assay was immunoSEQ multiplex PCR, and TCRdb's table has in-frame clones only and misses some. The sample shows 70,000 or so clones, around 91% of them seen only once. The entry originates in a study of OX40 agonist ivuxolimab in advanced cancers. Across the study: Prior checkpoint blockade (anti-PD-1, anti-PD-L1 or anti-CTLA-4) was permitted; 40% had it.

V lost 6 bases and J lost 1, with 16 bases in between. CDR1 is WSHSY, CDR2 SAAADI, per germline. The CDR3 length is 15 residues. Study-level points and caveats: Not determined was the antigen specificity of the expanded peripheral T cells. At doses 0.1 to 3.0 mg/kg, CD4+ and CD8+ clones expanded.

This sequence joins TRBV10-2 and TRBJ2-7; D is unclear. Sample: CD4+ or CD8+ T cells sorted from blood, taken in a trial of the OX40 agonist ivuxolimab. The origin of this receptor is an adult with an advanced solid tumor such as melanoma, head and neck, liver or kidney cancer. For the CDR3, the DNA is TGCGCCAGCAGAGATACTAAAATGATTTCCTACGAGCAGTACTTC. Translated, it gives CASRDTKMISYEQYF.